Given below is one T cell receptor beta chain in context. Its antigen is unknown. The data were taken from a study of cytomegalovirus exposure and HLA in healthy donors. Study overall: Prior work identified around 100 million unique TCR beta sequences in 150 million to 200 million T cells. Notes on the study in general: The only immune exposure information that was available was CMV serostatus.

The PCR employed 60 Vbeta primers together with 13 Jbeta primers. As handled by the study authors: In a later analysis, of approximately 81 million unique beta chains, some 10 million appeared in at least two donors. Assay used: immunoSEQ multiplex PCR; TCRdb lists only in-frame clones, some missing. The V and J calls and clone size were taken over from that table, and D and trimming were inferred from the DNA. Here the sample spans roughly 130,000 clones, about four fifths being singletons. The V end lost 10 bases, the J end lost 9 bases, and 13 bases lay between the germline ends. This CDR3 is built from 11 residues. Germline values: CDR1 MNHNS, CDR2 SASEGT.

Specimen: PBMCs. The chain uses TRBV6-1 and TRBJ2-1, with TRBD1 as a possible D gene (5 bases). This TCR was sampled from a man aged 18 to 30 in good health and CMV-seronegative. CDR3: CATIPQGEQFF. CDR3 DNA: TGTGCCACAATTCCCCAGGGTGAGCAGTTCTTC.